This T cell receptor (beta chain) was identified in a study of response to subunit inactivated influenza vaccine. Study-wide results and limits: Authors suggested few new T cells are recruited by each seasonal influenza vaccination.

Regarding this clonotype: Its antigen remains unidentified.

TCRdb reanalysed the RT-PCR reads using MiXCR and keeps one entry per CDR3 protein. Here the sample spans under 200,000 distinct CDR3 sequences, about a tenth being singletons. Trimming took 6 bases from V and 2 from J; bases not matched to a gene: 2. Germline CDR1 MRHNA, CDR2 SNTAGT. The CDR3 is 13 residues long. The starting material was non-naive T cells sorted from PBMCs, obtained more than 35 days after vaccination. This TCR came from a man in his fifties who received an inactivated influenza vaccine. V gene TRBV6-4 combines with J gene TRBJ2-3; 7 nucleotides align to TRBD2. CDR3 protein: CASSSGVTDTQYF. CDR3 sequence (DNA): TGTGCCAGCAGCAGCGGGGTCACAGATACGCAGTATTTT.